Listed below are T cell receptor beta chains from one sample, sequenced in a study of cytomegalovirus exposure and HLA in healthy donors. The data were produced by immunoSEQ multiplex PCR, yet TCRdb's version contains in-frame clones alone and is incomplete. Here the sample spans 170,000 or so clones, roughly 79% being singletons. Sequences were obtained from PBMCs. The receptors shown here come from a woman between 45 and 60 years old in good health and CMV-seropositive. Each CDR3 is given with its conserved first and last residue. D genes are given only for firm matches. Clone size is stated in some rows and not others, as once, few, many or a class when expanded.

D gene	J gene	clone size	V gene	CDR3 protein	CDR3 DNA
-	TRBJ1-4	-	TRBV28	CASTVAGGFNEKLFF	TGTGCCAGCACCGTTGCGGGGGGCTTTAATGAAAAACTGTTTTTT
-	TRBJ2-4	-	TRBV21-1	CASSTPDPRVGKNIQYF	TGTGCCAGCAGCACCCCCGACCCGCGGGTGGGCAAAAACATTCAGTACTTC
-	TRBJ2-5	-	TRBV5-1	CASSFQPRETQYF	TGCGCCAGCAGCTTCCAGCCTAGGGAGACCCAGTACTTC
-	TRBJ1-2	-	TRBV16	CASSRTDYGYTF	TGTGCCAGCAGCCGGACAGACTATGGCTACACCTTC
-	TRBJ2-1	-	TRBV6-5	CASSSPLRGNEQFF	TGTGCCAGCAGCTCCCCCCTGCGGGGCAATGAGCAGTTCTTC
TRBD1	TRBJ1-1	few	TRBV28	CASSQTTGLVTEAFF	TGTGCCAGCAGTCAAACGACAGGGCTGGTCACTGAAGCTTTCTTT
-	TRBJ2-1	-	TRBV18	CASSMSGDYNEQFF	TGTGCCAGCTCAATGTCGGGAGACTACAATGAGCAGTTCTTC
TRBD1	TRBJ1-4	few	TRBV2	CASLRGRATNEKLFF	TGTGCCAGCCTCAGGGGGCGCGCAACTAATGAAAAACTGTTTTTT
TRBD1	TRBJ1-2	few	TRBV5-4	CASSAGTGGNYGYTF	TGTGCCAGCAGCGCCGGGACAGGGGGGAACTATGGCTACACCTTC
TRBD1	TRBJ2-2	few	TRBV5-1	CASSRDRGITGELFF	TGCGCCAGCAGCCGGGACAGGGGAATCACCGGGGAGCTGTTTTTT
-	TRBJ2-5	-	TRBV7-9	CASSLAARKETQYF	TGTGCCAGCAGCTTAGCTGCGAGGAAAGAGACCCAGTACTTC
-	TRBJ1-2	-	TRBV28	CASSLGGQEGGYTF	TGTGCCAGCAGTTTAGGTGGTCAGGAAGGAGGCTACACCTTC
-	TRBJ2-1	-	TRBV11-3	CASSLASGASSYNEQFF	TGTGCCAGCAGCTTAGCCTCAGGGGCCAGCTCCTACAATGAGCAGTTCTTC
TRBD1	TRBJ1-1	-	TRBV20-1	CSVQGAAEAFF	TGCAGTGTTCAGGGGGCCGCTGAAGCTTTCTTT
TRBD1	TRBJ2-3	-	TRBV5-6	CASSPGQGTDTQYF	TGTGCCAGCAGCCCGGGACAGGGGACAGATACGCAGTATTTT
-	TRBJ1-2	-	TRBV7-9	CASSLTMEGSGYTF	TGTGCCAGCAGCTTAACGATGGAGGGTAGTGGCTACACCTTC
TRBD2	TRBJ2-3	-	TRBV4-3	CASSQDPGGSGSFRAQYF	TGCGCCAGCAGCCAAGATCCCGGGGGTAGCGGGAGTTTTAGGGCGCAGTATTTT
-	TRBJ2-2	-	TRBV5-4	CASSQGGNTGELFF	TGTGCCAGCAGCCAAGGAGGCAACACCGGGGAGCTGTTTTTT
TRBD2	TRBJ2-7	-	TRBV11-3	CASSPLAGPSYEQYF	TGTGCCAGCAGCCCCCTAGCGGGGCCCTCCTACGAGCAGTACTTC
-	TRBJ2-7	-	TRBV7-6	CASSFEGHPYEQYF	TGTGCCAGCAGCTTTGAAGGACACCCCTACGAGCAGTACTTC
TRBD2	TRBJ2-3	-	TRBV5-1	CASSLELAGGPSTDTQYF	TGCGCCAGCAGCTTGGAACTAGCGGGGGGGCCCAGCACAGATACGCAGTATTTT
-	TRBJ1-4	-	TRBV4-2	CASSQERQGIMGIATRNEKLFF	TGTGCCAGCAGCCAAGAAAGGCAGGGGATTATGGGAATTGCAACTAGGAATGAAAAACTGTTTTTT
TRBD1	TRBJ1-2	-	TRBV5-1	CASSLRQGEGGYTF	TGCGCCAGCAGCTTGCGACAGGGGGAGGGTGGCTACACCTTC
-	TRBJ1-1	-	TRBV19	CASSIALFGAGVNTEAFF	TGTGCCAGTAGTATCGCTCTGTTTGGGGCAGGGGTAAACACTGAAGCTTTCTTT
TRBD1	TRBJ1-1	once	TRBV11-3	CASSSNRDRSLNTEAFF	TGTGCCAGCAGCTCTAACCGGGACAGGAGCCTGAACACTGAAGCTTTCTTT
-	TRBJ2-2	once	TRBV2	CASSVDGSGPTGELFF	TGTGCCAGCAGTGTGGATGGTAGCGGCCCCACCGGGGAGCTGTTTTTT
-	TRBJ2-6	few	TRBV9	CASSVTTGWGTGANVLTF	TGTGCCAGCAGCGTGACCACAGGATGGGGCACTGGGGCCAACGTCCTGACTTTC
-	TRBJ2-3	once	TRBV30	CAWSGDRTGYPDTQYF	TGTGCCTGGAGTGGAGATCGGACTGGATATCCAGATACGCAGTATTTT
-	TRBJ2-1	once	TRBV7-2	CASSLSSEYNEQFF	TGTGCCAGCAGCTTATCGAGCGAATACAATGAGCAGTTCTTC
-	TRBJ2-3	-	TRBV29-1	CSVSTGRDTQYF	TGCAGCGTTTCTACAGGGAGAGATACGCAGTATTTT
-	TRBJ1-5	once	TRBV6-5	CASREYGDQPQHF	TGTGCCAGCAGGGAATACGGGGATCAGCCCCAGCATTTT
-	TRBJ1-5	once	TRBV5-8	CASTLRQDQYQPQHF	TGTGCCAGCACCCTACGACAGGATCAATATCAGCCCCAGCATTTT
TRBD1	TRBJ2-3	-	TRBV14	CASSQDRGLLHKFTDTQYF	TGTGCCAGCAGCCAAGATAGGGGGCTACTCCACAAGTTCACAGATACGCAGTATTTT
-	TRBJ2-1	few	TRBV15	CATSRDRGSSYNEQFF	TGTGCCACCAGCAGAGATCGGGGGAGCTCCTACAATGAGCAGTTCTTC
-	TRBJ2-1	-	TRBV11-2	CASSKQGTQGMGEQFF	TGTGCCAGCAGCAAGCAAGGGACACAAGGGATGGGTGAGCAGTTCTTC
-	TRBJ2-4	once	TRBV6-5	CASSRSGTRMYIQYF	TGTGCCAGCAGTCGATCCGGGACAAGGATGTACATTCAGTACTTC
-	TRBJ1-2	-	TRBV6-5	CASTPGVTQNYGYTF	TGTGCCAGCACCCCCGGGGTCACACAAAACTATGGCTACACCTTC
TRBD1	TRBJ1-2	-	TRBV30	CAWRRQGVDGYTF	TGTGCCTGGAGGAGGCAGGGGGTGGATGGCTACACCTTC
TRBD1	TRBJ2-5	-	TRBV5-8	CASSAGTVLQETQYF	TGTGCCAGCAGCGCCGGGACAGTTCTCCAAGAGACCCAGTACTTC
-	TRBJ1-1	once	TRBV2	CASSLPGEAGDFLMNTEAFF	TGTGCCAGCAGTCTTCCAGGGGAAGCAGGCGACTTCCTTATGAACACTGAAGCTTTCTTT
-	TRBJ1-6	-	TRBV30	CAWSWGTNSPLHF	TGTGCCTGGAGTTGGGGGACAAATTCACCCCTCCACTTT